The 27 T cell receptor beta chains below were found in one sample sequenced in a study of T-cell reconstitution after alpha-beta-depleted transplantation in children (dated by TCRdb to about 2016). Libraries were built with PCR. Sequencing took place on an Illumina HiSeq 2500. TCR library preparation used molecular barcoding, with unique molecular identifiers applied to normalize quantification of the TCRbeta repertoire. TCRdb reprocessing: public reads trimmed at Q25 with fastp, clones called with MiXCR, in-frame beta chains kept. Identical CDR3 proteins give one entry, which carries the most common genes and DNA. The sample data list about 230,000 distinct CDR3 sequences, and over 9.5% of these were observed just once. The ten largest clonotypes hold less than 6% of the sample. The sample consisted of PBMCs from the stem cell graft donor, taken from the stem cell graft. The origin of the receptors is a human donor who donated a stem cell graft to a child with SCID.

This clonotype was seen repeatedly, ten times or more. J is TRBJ1-5 and V is TRBV20-1, with TRBD1 as a possible D gene (6 bases). Trimming left V 6 bases short and J 5 bases short, with 20 bases between. CDR1 is DFQATT and CDR2 is SNEGSKA in the germline V gene (reference sequence). This CDR3 spans 15 amino acids. The CDR3 spells CSAGRSGGEDQPQHF. The CDR3 nucleotides read TGCAGTGCCGGAAGATCGGGGGGCGAGGATCAGCCCCAGCATTTT.

This clonotype was counted at least ten times. The V and J genes are TRBV7-8 and TRBJ2-7; D gene unclear. The V end was cut by 1 base, the J end by 6 bases, with 10 bases between. Germline V gene lookup returns CDR1 SGHVS and CDR2 FQNEAQ. The CDR3 consists of 13 residues. The CDR3 DNA reads TGTGCCAGCAGCTTAGATCCCTCTGCCGAGCAGTACTTC. Its translation: CASSLDPSAEQYF. Full variable domain (rest looked up from reference TRBV7-8 and TRBJ2-7): GAGVSQSPRYKVAKRGQDVALRCDPISGHVSLFWYQQALGQGPEFLTYFQNEAQLDKSGLPSDRFFAERPEGSVSTLKIQRTQQEDSAVYLCASSLDPSAEQYFGPGTRLTVT.

This clonotype was counted at least ten times. The chain employs TRBV12-3 or TRBV12-4 and TRBJ1-5; tentatively, D is TRBD1 (5 bases). The CDR3 sequence is 15 residues long. V shed 3 bases and J shed 7 bases, with 16 bases lying between them. The CDR3 loop reads CASSFGAAGTQPQHF. For the CDR3, the DNA is TGTGCCAGCAGTTTTGGGGCGGCAGGGACGCAGCCCCAGCATTTT.

There are many counts of this clonotype. CDR3 sequence: CSARGLFPATNEKLFF. The CDR3 nucleotides are TGCAGTGCTAGAGGCCTCTTCCCGGCAACTAATGAAAAACTGTTTTTT. The J gene is TRBJ1-4, the V gene TRBV20-1; D remains ambiguous. The CDR3 spans 16 residues. Trimming removed 1 base at V and 0 bases at J, with 12 bases between. Germline CDR1 reads DFQATT; CDR2 reads SNEGSKA (reference sequence).

The sample holds many counts of this clonotype. The chain has TRBV5-1 and TRBJ1-2, with a weak D call TRBD1 (5 bases). The CDR3 has 14 residues. The V and J ends lost 5 bases and 4 bases respectively, with 15 bases between them. Germline V gives CDR1 SGHRS, CDR2 YFSETQ. The CDR3 DNA reads as TGCGCCAGCAGGCCGACAGTTGTGGCCTATGGCTACACCTTC. This sequence encodes CASRPTVVAYGYTF.

The gene calls are TRBV29-1 and TRBJ2-1, with 12 nucleotides matching TRBD2. Looked up from germline, CDR1 is SQVTM and CDR2 is ANQGSEA. The CDR3 length is 12 residues. The V segment lost 8 bases and the J segment 4 bases; nucleotides outside the gene matches: 0. Written as DNA, the CDR3 is TGCAGCCTAGCGGGGGGGTACAATGAGCAGTTCTTC. It translates to CSLAGGYNEQFF.

This clonotype showed up many times. The V and J genes are TRBV15 and TRBJ1-5, with D unresolved. The germline CDR1 and CDR2 sequences are LNHNV and YYDKDF (reference sequence). V lost 2 bases, J lost 4 bases, and 6 bases lay in between. This CDR3 comprises 13 residues. The CDR3 reads CATSRKGNQPQHF. The CDR3 nucleotides read TGTGCCACCAGCAGAAAGGGAAATCAGCCCCAGCATTTT.

This clonotype was observed at least ten times. The gene calls are TRBV11-3 and TRBJ2-5; weak D call: TRBD1 (7 bases). CDR1 is SGHNT and CDR2 is YENEEA in the germline V gene. This CDR3 is 13 amino acids long. The germline V and J ends were trimmed by 5 bases and 2 bases, with 9 bases remaining between them. The CDR3 reads CASSAGQQETQYF. The CDR3 bases are TGTGCCAGCAGCGCGGGACAGCAAGAGACCCAGTACTTC.

In its sample, this clonotype was seen many times. This chain joins TRBV5-1 and TRBJ1-1; maybe TRBD1 (5 bases). Trimming stripped 0 bases from V and 4 bases from J, with 16 bases between. The CDR3 length is 16 residues. Germline CDR1 reads SGHRS; CDR2 reads YFSETQ. CDR3 sequence: CASSLEGVGSGTEAFF. The CDR3 DNA is TGCGCCAGCAGCTTGGAAGGGGTGGGGTCAGGCACTGAAGCTTTCTTT.

CDR3 residues: CASSLVAGETEAFF. The CDR3 coding sequence is TGCGCCAGCAGCTTGGTGGCCGGAGAGACTGAAGCTTTCTTT. The chain has TRBV5-1 and TRBJ1-1; D uncertain. The germline V gene has CDR1 SGHRS and CDR2 YFSETQ. Trimming left V 0 bases short and J 5 bases short, with 11 bases between. The CDR3 is 14 residues long.

This clonotype was recorded at least ten times. The rearrangement links TRBV20-1 to TRBJ2-3; 8 nucleotides line up with TRBD2. The CDR3 runs 15 residues. The J segment lost 7 bases and the V segment lost 6 bases, leaving 15 bases of the junction unmatched. Germline V lookup: CDR1 DFQATT, CDR2 SNEGSKA (reference sequence). The CDR3 DNA is TGCAGTGCCCCCGATCTTGCCGGGGGGGCAAATACGCAGTATTTT. It translates to CSAPDLAGGANTQYF.

Details on this clonotype: A much larger clone differs from this one at a single base, so this may be a read error. The chain links TRBV4-3 to TRBJ2-3; 9 bases fit TRBD1. Germline V CDR1 and CDR2: LGHNA, YSLEER. V trimming: 4 bases; J trimming: 1 base; junction bases outside the gene matches: 9. This CDR3 region has 17 residues. CDR3 nucleotides: TGCGCCAGCAGCCTTGGCGACAGGGGGAGTGGCACAGATACGCAGTATTTT. As protein: CASSLGDRGSGTDTQYF.

This clonotype appeared many times. The chain couples TRBV5-1 to TRBJ2-7; 8 bases line up with TRBD1. Germline loops: CDR1 SGHRS, CDR2 YFSETQ. The CDR3 consists of 15 residues. With 5 bases clipped from V and 0 bases from J, the junction kept 7 bases outside the gene matches. The CDR3 bases are TGCGCCAGCAGAGAGCACAGGGGGAACTCCTACGAGCAGTACTTC. It yields the protein CASREHRGNSYEQYF.

This clonotype showed up just a few times. The chain combines TRBV7-3 with TRBJ2-1, with D hard to call. This CDR3 contains 13 residues. Trimming took off 4 bases at V and 12 bases at J, with 16 bases between the two ends. Per the germline V gene, CDR1 is SGHTA and CDR2 is FQGTGA. In nucleotides, the CDR3 is TGTGCCAGCAGCTCCGACCCGAAGGTAACGCAGTTCTTC. Amino acid sequence: CASSSDPKVTQFF.

This clonotype was seen a few times. The genes are TRBV5-1 and TRBJ1-1; the D gene is possibly TRBD1 (6 bases). From germline, CDR1 is SGHRS and CDR2 YFSETQ. The germline V and J ends were trimmed by 3 bases and 5 bases, with 14 bases remaining between them. CDR3 length: 14 residues. CDR3: CASSSGVSGTEAFF. CDR3 sequence (DNA): TGCGCCAGCAGCTCAGGGGTATCGGGAACTGAAGCTTTCTTT.

There are many counts of this clonotype. The rearrangement links TRBV7-2 to TRBJ2-7; no clear D gene. The CDR3 length is 15 residues. V gave up 0 bases and J gave up 2 bases, with 11 bases separating them. Germline loops: CDR1 SGHTA, CDR2 FQGNSA. The CDR3 loop reads CASSLAPGPTYEQYF. In nucleotides, the CDR3 is TGTGCCAGCAGCTTAGCGCCAGGCCCTACCTACGAGCAGTACTTC.

Ten or more counts support this clonotype. The V and J genes are TRBV20-1 and TRBJ2-3; D is ambiguous. CDR1 and CDR2 from the germline V gene are DFQATT and SNEGSKA (reference sequence). Trimming took off 3 bases at V and 4 bases at J, with 29 bases between the two ends. The CDR3 has 19 amino acids. CDR3 nucleotides: TGCAGTGCTAGGGGCCCGCCCTTCCGTCGACCTCCTGTGTCAGATACGCAGTATTTT. Translated, it gives CSARGPPFRRPPVSDTQYF.

This clonotype was seen ten or more times. The CDR3 sequence: CASSRQGASNQPQHF. The CDR3 nucleotides are TGTGCCAGCAGCCGACAGGGGGCTAGCAATCAGCCCCAGCATTTT. The chain combines TRBV6-5 with TRBJ1-5; 10 bases match TRBD1. V was clipped by 6 bases and J by 0 bases; unmatched bases: 2. The CDR3 length is 15 residues. CDR1 and CDR2 (germline): MNHEY, SVGAGI.

This clonotype showed up just a few times. V gene TRBV11-2 combines with J gene TRBJ2-7; D remains ambiguous. CDR3 length equals 14 residues. From germline, CDR1 is SGHAT and CDR2 FQNNGV. V lost 4 bases and J 0 bases, leaving 10 bases between the germline ends. The CDR3 DNA reads as TGTGCCAGCAGCTCGACACCTAACTCCTACGAGCAGTACTTC. Translating gives CASSSTPNSYEQYF.

This clonotype has ten or more counts. The chain joins TRBV6-1 to TRBJ2-1; 10 bases match TRBD2. V gave up 2 bases and J gave up 2 bases; unmatched junction bases: 0. The CDR3 is 15 amino acids. Germline values: CDR1 MNHNS, CDR2 SASEGT. This CDR3 is CASSESGGAYNEQFF. CDR3 nucleotides: TGTGCCAGCAGTGAAAGCGGGGGGGCCTACAATGAGCAGTTCTTC.

This clonotype was seen a few times. The J gene is TRBJ2-7, the V gene TRBV29-1; D possibly corresponds to TRBD2 (6 bases). The CDR3 runs to 16 residues. CDR1 SQVTM and CDR2 ANQGSEA come from the germline V gene. Trimming removed 4 bases at V and 3 bases at J, with 22 bases between. The CDR3 DNA follows: TGCAGCGTTGTAGACGGTGGGAGGTCGGGATACTACGAGCAGTACTTC. Its protein product is CSVVDGGRSGYYEQYF.

In regard to this clonotype: Germline and junction disagree at one end, which may indicate a read error. This chain links TRBV5-1 with TRBJ1-1, with D perhaps TRBD1 (5 bases). Per the germline V gene, CDR1 is SGHRS and CDR2 is YFSETQ. The length of the CDR3 is 15 residues. Here the CDR3 reads CASSRDFLRNTKAFF. CDR3 sequence (DNA): TGCGCCAGCAGCCGGGACTTCTTGAGGAACACTAAAGCTTTCTTT.

This clonotype was counted ten times or more. The chain is built from TRBV5-1 and TRBJ2-2; TRBD2 matches at 7 bases. Germline trimming cut 2 bases from V and 0 bases from J; bases unmatched to any gene: 10. The CDR3 loop spans 18 amino acids. Per germline, CDR1 SGHRS and CDR2 YFSETQ. The CDR3 bases are TGCGCCAGCAGCTTCGACGGGGGGAATCTTCCGAACACCGGGGAGCTGTTTTTT. It codes for CASSFDGGNLPNTGELFF. Using reference TRBV5-1 and TRBJ2-2 for the parts outside the CDR3, the full variable domain is KAGVTQTPRYLIKTRGQQVTLSCSPISGHRSVSWYQQTPGQGLQFLFEYFSETQRNKGNFPGRFSGRQFSNSRSEMNVSTLELGDSALYLCASSFDGGNLPNTGELFFGEGSRLTVL.

This clonotype occurred many times. The chain uses TRBV12-3 or TRBV12-4 and TRBJ1-4; 9 nucleotides align to TRBD1. The CDR3 sequence is 15 residues long. The V segment lost 6 bases and the J segment 6 bases; nucleotides outside the gene matches: 8. The CDR3 DNA follows: TGTGCCAGCAGCTCATCGGACAGGGGATATGAAAAACTGTTTTTT. It encodes CASSSSDRGYEKLFF.

In its sample, this clonotype was seen a few times. The rearrangement joins TRBV18 to TRBJ2-7, with unresolved D. The CDR3 spans 15 residues. Trimming pared 2 bases from V and 2 bases from J, leaving 13 bases between. Germline V lookup: CDR1 KGHSH, CDR2 LQKENI. CDR3 coding DNA: TGTGCCAGCTCACCATCTGGCGGTAGGGCCTACGAGCAGTACTTC. This translates into CASSPSGGRAYEQYF.

This clonotype has ten or more counts. The chain combines TRBV5-1 with TRBJ1-2, with a tentative D call TRBD1 (5 bases). The ends were cut back, 1 base at V and 3 bases at J, with 13 bases in the middle. Germline CDR1 SGHRS, CDR2 YFSETQ. The CDR3 covers 15 residues. The CDR3 bases are TGCGCCAGCAGCTTGCAGACAGAGACCTACTATGGCTACACCTTC. Protein: CASSLQTETYYGYTF.

This clonotype appeared a single time. A much more abundant neighbour one base away suggests this may be a read error. The V and J genes are TRBV12-3 or TRBV12-4 and TRBJ2-1; D might be TRBD1 (6 bases). The CDR3 is made up of 13 amino acids. CDR3 DNA sequence: TGTGCCCGCAGCCAAACAGGGTTTCGCGAGCAGTTCTTC. Translation gives CARSQTGFREQFF.